These 10 T cell receptor beta chains share one sample of origin, sequenced in a study of tumor-infiltrating lymphocytes in primary liver carcinoma. It was from approximately 20-30 mg of unsorted bulk tissue that RNA and DNA were co-extracted. A constant-region primer primed TCR beta cDNA synthesis from 400 to 550 ng of total RNA. Nested multiplex PCR, run for three rounds with slightly modified ARM-PCR, yielded TCR beta libraries. With TRBV1-TRBV30 forward primers and a C-beta reverse primer, the first two PCR rounds were run for nine to eleven cycles each. One entry per CDR3 protein, called by TCRdb with MiXCR from the multiplex PCR reads. The table includes about 75,000 distinct CDR3 sequences, approximately 69% detected once. What was sequenced was tumor-adjacent normal liver tissue. All receptors derive from a man aged 35-49 years with primary liver carcinoma and hepatitis B virus infection.

Details on this clonotype: One end of the junction is discordant with germline, which a read error may explain. The CDR3 nucleotides are TGCAGGGTTGCAGGGGGCGCATCGGGGGAGCTGTTTTTT. It translates to CRVAGGASGELFF. The genes are TRBV29-1 and TRBJ2-2; 8 positions match TRBD1. Germline loops: CDR1 SQVTM, CDR2 ANQGSEA. The CDR3 contains 13 residues.

About this clonotype itself: The conserved final phenylalanine or tryptophan is absent from the CDR3, which likely points to a read error. The chain carries TRBV6-6 and TRBJ2-2; D could derive from TRBD1 or TRBD2 (5 bases each). Germline V gene sequence: CDR1 MNHNY, CDR2 SVGAGI (reference sequence). The CDR3 is made up of 17 amino acids. Trimming took 10 bases from V and 13 from J, leaving 34 bases between them. CDR3 residues: CAITTRGWVTDKRVLFL. The CDR3 nucleotides are TGTGCCATCACCACAAGAGGTTGGGTCACGGACAAGAGGGTGCTGTTTCTT.

A remark on this clonotype: One end of the junction does not line up with germline, which may come from a read error. In nucleotides, the CDR3 is TGCCCCAGCAGTGGGGGCTTAGTGTCGGGGGGTAGCCGAAGATTGGGTTATAGCTACACCTTC. Protein product: CPSSGGLVSGGSRRLGYSYTF. V is TRBV10-2 and J is TRBJ1-2; a weak D match, TRBD1 (6 bases). This CDR3 is built from 21 residues. Germline V lookup: CDR1 WSHSY, CDR2 SAAADI.

This sequence joins TRBV10-3 and TRBJ2-7; D gene uncertain. V gave up 9 bases and J gave up 7 bases, with 16 bases separating them. This CDR3 has 12 amino acids. Germline V gives CDR1 ENHRY, CDR2 SYGVKD. The CDR3 spells CAINEVGQEQYF. In DNA, the CDR3 is TGTGCCATAAATGAAGTCGGGCAAGAGCAGTACTTC.

Notes on this clonotype: At one end, the junction sequence differs from germline, possibly due to a read error. This rearrangement joins TRBV6-1 to TRBJ2-7; either TRBD1 or TRBD2 may fit D (5 bases each). The CDR3 sequence is 13 residues long. Germline loops: CDR1 MNHNS, CDR2 SASEGT. CDR3 residues: CASSLGRNYEQYF. The CDR3 DNA reads TGTGCCAGCTCTTTGGGACGGAATTACGAGCAATACTTC.

This clonotype was recorded a few times. Sequence at one end of the junction differs from germline and may be a read error. The chain couples TRBV11-2 to TRBJ2-5; the match to TRBD2 covers 10 bases. There are 18 residues in the CDR3. The germline V gene encodes CDR1 SGHAT and CDR2 FQNNGV. In nucleotides, the CDR3 is TGTGCCAGCAGTTTAGATCCGTGGTCTAGCGGGAGAGGAGAGACCAGGTACTTC. This codes for CASSLDPWSSGRGETRYF.

J is TRBJ2-7 and V is TRBV5-4; D perhaps matches TRBD1 (6 bases). The ends were cut back, 5 bases at V and 2 bases at J, with 14 bases in the middle. Looked up from germline, CDR1 is SGHNT and CDR2 is YYREEE (reference sequence). The CDR3 totals 14 residues. CDR3 nucleotides: TGTGCCAGCAGTTGGGACAACATACCCTACGAGCAGTACTTC. Its protein is CASSWDNIPYEQYF.

CDR3 protein: CTIVNREDRAPHTEAFF. CDR3 nucleotide sequence: TGTACCATCGTAAACCGAGAGGATAGGGCGCCACACACTGAAGCTTTCTTT. The chain is built from TRBV24-1 and TRBJ1-1, with D unclear. The CDR3 has 17 amino acids. In germline, CDR1 is KGHDR, CDR2 SFDVKD.

This clonotype has a count of ten or more. The chain recombines TRBV5-1 with TRBJ2-7; TRBD1 is a possible D gene (6 bases). V was clipped by 4 bases and J by 2 bases, with 13 bases between them. CDR3 length equals 14 residues. CDR1 is SGHRS, CDR2 YFSETQ, per germline. CDR3 bases: TGCGCCAGCAGCCCGGACAGACTTACCTACGAGCAGTACTTC. Encoded protein: CASSPDRLTYEQYF. The full variable domain, rest sourced from reference TRBV5-1 and TRBJ2-7, is KAGVTQTPRYLIKTRGQQVTLSCSPISGHRSVSWYQQTPGQGLQFLFEYFSETQRNKGNFPGRFSGRQFSNSRSEMNVSTLELGDSALYLCASSPDRLTYEQYFGPGTRLTVT.

This clonotype was seen a handful of times. The rearrangement joins TRBV6-1 to TRBJ1-3, with no clear D. The CDR3 loop spans 16 amino acids. Germline values: CDR1 MNHNS, CDR2 SASEGT. This CDR3 is CVGSVPGILSGNTIYF. The CDR3 DNA sequence: TGTGTCGGCAGTGTTCCCGGGATCCTCTCTGGAAACACCATATATTTT.